Listed below are T cell receptor beta chains from one sample, sequenced in a study of blood T cell repertoires in COVID-19. Libraries were prepared by immunoSEQ multiplex PCR; TCRdb keeps only in-frame clonotypes and omits some of them. The sample holds 75,000 to 80,000 clones, about 85% seen once. Material: peripheral blood. The receptors here all came from a man aged 60-69 years with COVID-19, enrolled during active disease. CDR3s include the opening cysteine and the closing phenylalanine or tryptophan. The D gene is left open where the match is weak. The size of a clone is reported for some rows only, either as once, few or many, or as a class for expanded clones.

v_gene,d_gene,j_gene,abundance,CDR3nt,CDR3aa
TRBV2,TRBD2,TRBJ2-1,once,TGTGCCAGCAGGGGGAGGGCCCGTAATGAGCAGTTCTTC,CASRGRARNEQFF
TRBV25-1,-,TRBJ1-1,-,TGTGCCAGCAGTGAATTTTCCGGGACGCCCGGGGGTAGAGCTTTCTTT,CASSEFSGTPGGRAFF
TRBV5-1,TRBD1,TRBJ1-4,-,TGCGCCAGCAGCTTGGTGGGGACAGGGGTAGAAAAACTGTTTTTT,CASSLVGTGVEKLFF
TRBV9,-,TRBJ2-2,-,TGTGCCAGCAGCAGAAGCTCCTTAAGCACCGGGGAGCTGTTTTTT,CASSRSSLSTGELFF
TRBV5-1,-,TRBJ1-5,-,TGCGCCAGCAGCACTCTTCCAGGGGCCAGGGGTAGCAATCAGCCCCAGCATTTT,CASSTLPGARGSNQPQHF
TRBV4-2,-,TRBJ1-2,-,TGTGCCAGCAGCCAAGAAGGGGCTGACAGGTCATTTACCCCCAACTATGGCTACACCTTC,CASSQEGADRSFTPNYGYTF
TRBV21-1,-,TRBJ2-1,-,TGTGCCAGCAGCAAAGTTTCAGGAGGTGTGGGGCAGTTCTTC,CASSKVSGGVGQFF
TRBV7-6,-,TRBJ2-3,-,TGTGCCAGCAGCTTATTCGTCCGGGACACAGATACGCAGTATTTT,CASSLFVRDTDTQYF
TRBV2,-,TRBJ2-5,-,TGTGCCAGCAGCGACTTGTTGGGGAGCCAAAGGGTGCTCGAGACCCAGTACTTC,CASSDLLGSQRVLETQYF
TRBV27,-,TRBJ2-7,few,TGTGCCAGCAAGAGGGTCGGTTACGAGCAGTACTTC,CASKRVGYEQYF
TRBV3-1/TRBV3-2,-,TRBJ2-3,-,TGTGCCAGCAGCGCAGCCGGGACACCCGTCCATTTT,CASSAAGTPVHF
TRBV7-2,-,TRBJ2-7,-,TGTGCCAGCAGCTCCTCGGGACTCGGCCGGTACGAGCAGTACTTC,CASSSSGLGRYEQYF
TRBV7-3,TRBD1,TRBJ1-6,-,TGTGCCAGCAGCTTAATGGGGACAGGGGTAAATTCACCCCTCCACTTT,CASSLMGTGVNSPLHF
TRBV6-1,-,TRBJ2-7,-,TGTGCCAGCAGTGAAGTGGAGGGACCCTACGAGCAGTACTTC,CASSEVEGPYEQYF
TRBV28,TRBD1,TRBJ1-2,-,TGTGCCATCATGACAGGGGAAGTGAGTTATGGCTACACCTTC,CAIMTGEVSYGYTF
TRBV10-2,-,TRBJ2-7,-,TGCGCCAGCAGAACTCAGGGAGGCGAGCAGTACTTC,CASRTQGGEQYF
TRBV24-1,-,TRBJ2-2,few,TGTGCCACCAATACGGGGGCGAACACCGGGGAGCTGTTTTTT,CATNTGANTGELFF
TRBV24-1,-,TRBJ2-6,-,TGTGCCACCAGACAGGGTTCTGGGGCCAACGTCCTGACTTTC,CATRQGSGANVLTF
TRBV9,TRBD1,TRBJ2-1,-,TGTGCCAGCAGCGTAGGCGTGACAGGGCCTTGGAATGAGCAGTTCTTC,CASSVGVTGPWNEQFF
TRBV2,TRBD1,TRBJ1-2,-,TGTGCCAGCAGTTTCGACAGGGCGGACTATGGCTACACCTTC,CASSFDRADYGYTF
TRBV10-1,TRBD1,TRBJ2-7,once,TGCGCCAGCAGCGGACAGGGAGGTGACGAGCAGTACTTC,CASSGQGGDEQYF
TRBV6-5,-,TRBJ2-3,once,TGTGCCACCGCCGGAGGCACAGATACGCAGTATTTT,CATAGGTDTQYF
TRBV19,TRBD2,TRBJ2-5,-,TGTGCCAGTAGTATTATCGGGCTAGCGGGAAAAACTCAAGAGACCCAGTACTTC,CASSIIGLAGKTQETQYF
TRBV30,-,TRBJ2-7,-,TGTGCCTGGAGTGGGTGGGGGCCCCCCTACGAGCAGTACTTC,CAWSGWGPPYEQYF
TRBV9,-,TRBJ1-3,-,TGTGCCAGCAGCGTGACAGGTTCTTTCTCTGGAAACACCATATATTTT,CASSVTGSFSGNTIYF
TRBV3-1/TRBV3-2,-,TRBJ1-2,-,TGTGCCAGCAGCCCCTTGGCACAGAACCCCTATGGCTACACCTTC,CASSPLAQNPYGYTF
TRBV6-5,-,TRBJ1-5,-,TGTGCCAGCAGCCGACTGGATAGCAATCAGCCCCAGCATTTT,CASSRLDSNQPQHF
TRBV6-6,TRBD1,TRBJ1-2,-,TGTGCCAGCACAGACCCGGGACAGGGTAACTATGGCTACACCTTC,CASTDPGQGNYGYTF
TRBV9,TRBD1,TRBJ1-6,-,TGTGCCAGCAGCATACGGGACAGGGGAAATTCACCCCTCCACTTT,CASSIRDRGNSPLHF
TRBV27,TRBD2,TRBJ2-1,-,TGTGCCAGCAGTTTAAGCCTAGCGGGGGTTATCCTCAATGAGCAGTTCTTC,CASSLSLAGVILNEQFF
TRBV4-1,TRBD1,TRBJ2-2,-,TGCGCCAGCAGCCAAGGACAGGGGGATCACACCGGGGAGCTGTTTTTT,CASSQGQGDHTGELFF
TRBV5-4,-,TRBJ2-3,-,TGTGCCAGCAGCCGTTTTATAGAGGCTAGCACAGATACGCAGTATTTT,CASSRFIEASTDTQYF
TRBV5-1,-,TRBJ1-5,-,TGCGCCAGCAGCTCTGGGGGGGGTCAGCCCCAGCATTTT,CASSSGGGQPQHF
TRBV5-6,-,TRBJ2-7,once,TGTGCCAGCAGCATCGGGACAAAAGGGAATTCCCTTTACGAGCAGTACTTC,CASSIGTKGNSLYEQYF
TRBV5-4,-,TRBJ2-1,-,TGTGCCAGCAGCTTGGCCCCAGGGTCGAACAATGAGCAGTTCTTC,CASSLAPGSNNEQFF
TRBV6-5,TRBD1,TRBJ1-2,-,TGTGCCAGCAGGGGACAGGGGAAAAGCTATGGCTACACCTTC,CASRGQGKSYGYTF
TRBV14,-,TRBJ2-5,-,TGTGCCAGCAGCCAGTGGACAGAAGAGACCCAGTACTTC,CASSQWTEETQYF
TRBV5-1,TRBD1,TRBJ2-2,-,TGCGCCAGCAGCCCAGGGACAGATTTGACCGGGGAGCTGTTTTTT,CASSPGTDLTGELFF
TRBV27,-,TRBJ1-2,-,TGTGCCAGCAAGCGGGGCGAGCGGGGATGGGGCTACACCTTC,CASKRGERGWGYTF
TRBV6-4,TRBD2,TRBJ2-1,many,TGTGCCAGCAGTGACCCTAAATTGGGACTAGCGGGATACAATGAGCAGTTCTTC,CASSDPKLGLAGYNEQFF
TRBV5-1,-,TRBJ2-7,-,TGCGCCAGCAGCTTTTCCGGGGACTCCAACGAGCAGTACTTC,CASSFSGDSNEQYF